The 6 T cell receptor beta chains presented below share a single source sample, sequenced in a study of preoperative IRX-2 immunotherapy in early breast cancer. Treatment meaning: preoperative locoregional IRX-2 cytokine immunotherapy. Sequencing used immunoSEQ multiplex PCR; TCRdb keeps in-frame clones, though not all of them. The repertoire holds tens of thousands of clones, with roughly 74% as singletons. The material sequenced was lymph node tissue, taken before IRX-2 immunotherapy. The source is a human donor with breast cancer.

The chain uses TRBV15 and TRBJ1-6; TRBD1 agrees at 8 bases. Germline CDR1 reads LNHNV; CDR2 reads YYDKDF (reference sequence). The CDR3 covers 18 residues. The junction had 14 bases not matched to a gene; V was cut back by 0 bases and J by 10 bases. CDR3 protein: CATSRDTPGGQGRSPLHF. The CDR3 nucleotides read TGTGCCACCAGCAGAGATACCCCGGGAGGACAGGGCAGGTCACCCCTCCACTTT.

This chain joins TRBV29-1 and TRBJ1-2; D is ambiguous. There are 12 residues in the CDR3. The germline V gene encodes CDR1 SQVTM and CDR2 ANQGSEA. The V and J ends lost 5 bases and 2 bases respectively, with 9 bases between them. In DNA, the CDR3 is TGCAGCGTTAGGGAGGGAAACTATGGCTACACCTTC. It encodes CSVREGNYGYTF.

The rearrangement uses TRBV7-1 and TRBJ2-5; TRBD1 matches 9 bases. TRBV7-1 falls under the ORF class, with uncertain function. V was clipped by 5 bases and J by 7 bases; unmatched bases: 5. The CDR3 has 13 amino acids. The CDR3 reads CASSPGTGRTQYF. CDR3 DNA: TGTGCCAGCAGCCCCGGGACAGGGCGGACCCAGTACTTC.

In its sample, this clone was seen once. The chain uses TRBV11-3 and TRBJ2-7, with TRBD2 as a possible D gene (5 bases). The CDR3 contains 14 residues. Germline assignment: CDR1 SGHNT and CDR2 YENEEA. The V and J ends lost 5 bases and 5 bases respectively, with 16 bases between them. CDR3 region: CASSPRGVVHEQYF. The CDR3 DNA is TGTGCCAGCAGCCCCCGGGGTGTGGTCCACGAGCAGTACTTC.

This clone was counted only a few times. CDR3 in amino acids: CASSLDPGPGTEAFF. Here the CDR3 DNA reads TGTGCCAGCAGCTTAGATCCAGGCCCAGGCACTGAAGCTTTCTTT. This chain uses TRBV11-3 with TRBJ1-1; unclear D gene. Trimming pared 0 bases from V and 4 bases from J, leaving 12 bases between. CDR1 SGHNT and CDR2 YENEEA come from the germline V gene. This CDR3 has 15 residues. The variable domain in full, with the rest retrieved from reference TRBV11-3 and TRBJ1-1, is EAGVVQSPRYKIIEKKQPVAFWCNPISGHNTLYWYLQNLGQGPELLIRYENEEAVDDSQLPKDRFSAERLKGVDSTLKIQPAELGDSAVYLCASSLDPGPGTEAFFGQGTRLTVV.

The J gene is TRBJ1-2, the V gene TRBV7-1; 7 bases agree with TRBD1. TRBV7-1 is placed among ORFs of uncertain function. The CDR3 consists of 14 residues. V lost 5 bases and J lost 2; bases outside the gene matches: 5. As DNA, the CDR3 is TGTGCCAGCAGCCCCGCGACAGGGAACTATGGCTACACCTTC. Protein: CASSPATGNYGYTF.